Listed below are T cell receptor beta chains from one sample, sequenced in a study of regulatory T cells in long-lasting Graves disease. TCRdb used MiXCR to reprocess the multiplex PCR reads, holding one entry per CDR3 protein. Of about 660,000 distinct CDR3 sequences listed, approximately 31% are singletons. The sample here was peripheral blood mononuclear cells (PBMCs), taken when the disease was refractory, from a patient treated with antithyroid drugs. Receptor source: a female donor with Graves disease. Each CDR3 is given with its conserved first and last residue. Clone size is stated in some rows and not others, as once, few, many or a class when expanded.

V gene	CDR3 length	clone size	CDR3 protein
TRBV27	15	-	CASSLSGGGITEAFF
TRBV11-2	12	few	CASGGRGEKLFF
TRBV6-1	15	few	CASNPDRGVYQPQHF
TRBV28	15	-	CASSQAGGNAYEQYF
TRBV11-2	15	-	CVSSLEAGRGETQYF
TRBV11-2	14	-	CASSVPSGPSKQYF
TRBV7-3	16	-	CASSLPRGATNEKLFF
TRBV29-1	15	-	CSVPFLANDGYEQYF
TRBV29-1	11	many	CSVDRGEKLFF
TRBV3-1	11	-	CASSQNGELFF
TRBV6-1	15	few	CASSPLGEANYGYTF
TRBV20-1	12	-	CSAESGFYEQFF
TRBV27	18	few	CASSPLMGQGANVYEQYF
TRBV7-9	16	-	CASSLFTGDPNYGYTF
TRBV25-1	17	-	CASSEDRLGRVTGEQYF
TRBV15	15	few	CATSRDSGASYGYTF
TRBV27	13	-	CASSINSGHGYTF
TRBV7-2	14	many	CASSLNRGRDEQYF
TRBV28	16	few	CASSYKLAGDPYEQYF
TRBV5-6	18	once	CASSSWKENPAPAYGYTF
TRBV6-1	15	-	CASSERLAVAYEQYF
TRBV20-1	14	many	CSARGGQANYGYTF
TRBV9	16	-	CASSVKSAGRLDEQYF
TRBV6-2/TRBV6-3	15	-	CASSYSRDPNQPQHF
TRBV19	12	-	CASGQGNSPLHF
TRBV20-1	14	-	CSARHQGPNGGYTF
TRBV28	13	-	CASRVSGYTEAFF
TRBV2	15	-	CASGEDRDNTGELFF
TRBV11-2	15	few	CASSLRLAGVSEQYF
TRBV28	14	-	CASSPPREGSPLHF
TRBV12-3/TRBV12-4	15	few	CASSPVWGLPTEAFF
TRBV9	15	-	CASSAGRGIPGELFF
TRBV10-1	13	many	CASSENSNYGYTF
TRBV6-5	14	few	CASSYGQINSPLHF
TRBV11-2	13	-	CATRRPTNEKLFF
TRBV20-1	14	-	CSARDVQAREKLFF
TRBV28	13	many	CASSSTGRYGYTF
TRBV15	14	-	CATSRRDKDQPQHF
TRBV14	16	-	CASSQEFGVGKTEAFF
TRBV6-1	14	many	CASSGTGDAGELFF